The sequence of this TCR beta chain was determined in a study of blood T cell repertoires in COVID-19. Study background: There were acute and convalescent COVID-19 samples, and they came from the United States, Italy and Spain. PBMCs, B-cell-depleted T cells, or T cells were the source of the cDNA or gDNA that made up the material.

Measured with immunoSEQ multiplex PCR; TCRdb has only the in-frame clones, and not every one. The table records some 320,000 clones, around 87% of them present only once. Trimming cost V 6 bases and J 6 bases, with 14 bases left between them. Germline-derived CDR1 and CDR2 are MNHEY and SVGAGI. The CDR3 length is 13 residues. V usage is TRBV6-5 and J usage is TRBJ1-2; D remains unclear. The sample consisted of PBMCs or T cells enriched from blood (not recorded which). The receptor comes from a woman in her twenties or thirties who had recovered from COVID-19. Here the CDR3 DNA reads TGTGCCAGCAGCCCCCCCCCGGGAAATGGCTACACCTTC. Its translation: CASSPPPGNGYTF.